This T cell receptor beta chain appears in the sequencing data of a study of blood T cell repertoires in COVID-19. Germline CDR1 is KGHSH and CDR2 is LQKENI. The V gene lost 2 bases and the J gene lost 1 base, with 11 bases spanning the gap. The CDR3 runs 15 residues. Sequencing used immunoSEQ multiplex PCR; TCRdb keeps in-frame clones, though not all of them. The table includes approximately 190,000 clones, around 83% detected once. The sequence derives from a middle-aged woman with acute or convalescent COVID-19. The chain has TRBV18 and TRBJ2-5, with D possibly being TRBD1 (6 bases). Sequenced material: peripheral blood. As DNA, the CDR3 is TGTGCCAGCTCACCAAGGCAGGGGTCCCAAGAGACCCAGTACTTC. Amino acids: CASSPRQGSQETQYF.